This TCR beta chain is from a study of metastatic and nonmetastatic thyroid tumors. Study as a whole: Where malignant and benign thyroid patients were concerned, repertoires were compared across blood and tumor or nodule tissue.

A remark on this clone: What it recognizes is unknown.

How the authors handled the data: A distant-metastasis classifier for papillary thyroid cancer was built using CDR3 differences across clinicopathological groups. TCRdb re-called the PCR reads with MiXCR. In this record, the V and J calls reflect TCRdb's handling and not the investigators' own analysis. The table lists under 55,000 clones, approximately 15% of them singletons. Study observations and caveats: In both blood and tumor samples, TCR beta diversity was reported significantly higher for malignant than benign nodules.

Germline assignment: CDR1 LGHNA and CDR2 YNFKEQ. This CDR3 comprises 15 residues. With 1 base removed from V and 2 bases from J, the gap between germline ends came to 10 bases. Among the patients, none had received any treatment before thyroid surgery. The TCR originated in a female donor with papillary thyroid cancer or a benign thyroid nodule (not recorded which). Some clones in this sample may be carry-over from other donors' samples. The chain uses TRBV4-2 and TRBJ2-3; D gene unclear. The sequencing input was blood. This CDR3 reads CASSQGPTDTDTQYF. In nucleotides, the CDR3 is TGTGCCAGCAGCCAAGGTCCAACTGACACAGATACGCAGTATTTT.